The 32 T cell receptor beta chains presented below share a single source sample, sequenced in a study of cytotoxic CD8 clonotypes in ibrutinib-treated CLL. Repertoires were generated with immunoSEQ multiplex PCR, while TCRdb's copy carries only in-frame clones and drops some. The table lists roughly 130,000 clones, 79% of them singletons. Source: PBMCs, taken after 12 months of ibrutinib treatment. Receptors were obtained from a human donor with chronic lymphocytic leukemia.

V gene TRBV29-1 combines with J gene TRBJ2-2; 8 bases align to TRBD1. Germline assignment: CDR1 SQVTM and CDR2 ANQGSEA. The CDR3 contains 18 residues. The V segment lost 2 bases and the J segment 5 bases; nucleotides outside the gene matches: 16. The CDR3 DNA sequence: TGCAGCGTTGAATTGACCGGGACAGGCAAGTTTTCAACCGGGGAGCTGTTTTTT. It specifies CSVELTGTGKFSTGELFF.

The rearrangement uses TRBV5-1 and TRBJ2-1, with TRBD1 matching 7 bases. The CDR3 sequence is 14 residues long. The V gene's germline CDR1 is SGHRS and CDR2 YFSETQ. V lost 4 bases and J lost 4; bases outside the gene matches: 5. The CDR3 DNA reads as TGCGCCAGCAGCCCCTCGACAGGGTACAATGAGCAGTTCTTC. It encodes CASSPSTGYNEQFF.

The table lists this clone with a count of one. The gene calls are TRBV9 and TRBJ2-1, with a tentative D call TRBD2 (5 bases). The V end lost 1 base, the J end lost 9 bases, and 20 bases lay between the germline ends. Germline CDR1 and CDR2: SGDLS and YYNGEE. The CDR3 spans 16 residues. The CDR3 protein is CASSVTAGGTSGEQFF. The CDR3, as DNA: TGTGCCAGCAGCGTAACCGCTGGCGGTACAAGCGGTGAGCAGTTCTTC.

The rearrangement joins TRBV28 to TRBJ1-4; possibly TRBD1 for D (5 bases). Germline CDR1 and CDR2: MDHEN and SYDVKM. Trimming took 6 bases from V and 7 from J, leaving 18 bases between them. The CDR3 length is 15 residues. In nucleotides, the CDR3 is TGTGCCAGCAGCCTAAATCGGGGCAGCAGTGAAAAACTGTTTTTT. It specifies CASSLNRGSSEKLFF.

J is TRBJ2-5 and V is TRBV4-1; D gene ambiguous. V lost 2 bases and J lost 4, with 8 bases in between. Germline loops: CDR1 MGHRA, CDR2 YSYEKL. The CDR3 is 13 amino acids. The CDR3 reads CASSQWESETQYF. The CDR3 DNA is TGCGCCAGCAGCCAATGGGAATCAGAGACCCAGTACTTC.

The sample holds one count of this clone. The chain joins TRBV6-6 to TRBJ2-7; D may be TRBD1 (6 bases). Trimming stripped 0 bases from V and 7 bases from J, with 7 bases between. The V gene's germline CDR1 is MNHNY and CDR2 SVGAGI (reference sequence). The CDR3 sequence is 12 residues long. The CDR3: CASSYSGGEQYF. The CDR3 bases are TGTGCCAGCAGTTACTCAGGGGGAGAGCAGTACTTC.

The J gene is TRBJ2-7, the V gene TRBV7-8, with D perhaps TRBD1 or TRBD2 (5 bases each). CDR3 length equals 16 residues. Trimming took 1 base from V and 2 from J, leaving 15 bases between them. The V gene's germline CDR1 is SGHVS and CDR2 FQNEAQ. The DNA of the CDR3 is TGTGCCAGCAGCTTAGTGGCACAACGGGGCACCTACGAGCAGTACTTC. Its translation: CASSLVAQRGTYEQYF.

The V call is TRBV2, the J call TRBJ2-7; D ambiguous. V was trimmed by 6 bases and J by 0 bases, leaving 12 bases between them. CDR1 SNHLY and CDR2 FYNNEI come from the germline V gene. The CDR3 is 14 amino acids. The CDR3 spells CASSPSGFSYEQYF. DNA of the CDR3: TGTGCCAGCAGCCCGTCCGGCTTCTCCTACGAGCAGTACTTC.

The rearrangement uses TRBV4-3 and TRBJ2-7; no definite D call. Trimming left V 0 bases short and J 2 bases short, with 14 bases between. CDR3 length: 16 amino acids. Per germline, CDR1 LGHNA and CDR2 YSLEER. The CDR3 loop is CASSQDWRLAPYEQYF. The CDR3 DNA is TGCGCCAGCAGCCAAGATTGGCGTCTGGCCCCCTACGAGCAGTACTTC.

This chain connects TRBV6-5 to TRBJ1-2, with D hard to call. V lost 0 bases and J lost 8, with 13 bases in between. The length of the CDR3 is 14 residues. The V gene's germline CDR1 is MNHEY and CDR2 SVGAGI. CDR3 sequence reads: CASSYSSSGRGYTF. As DNA, the CDR3 is TGTGCCAGCAGTTACTCGTCGTCAGGCAGGGGCTACACCTTC.

This rearrangement joins TRBV6-6 to TRBJ2-7; TRBD1 agrees at 9 bases. There are 15 residues in the CDR3. Unmatched junction bases numbered 6, after V lost 4 bases and J lost 2 bases. Germline V lookup: CDR1 MNHNY, CDR2 SVGAGI (reference sequence). The CDR3: CASSFSGQGTYEQYF. DNA of the CDR3: TGTGCCAGCAGTTTTTCGGGACAGGGAACCTACGAGCAGTACTTC.

This clone has just one count. V gene TRBV9 combines with J gene TRBJ1-1; no clear D. The germline CDR1 and CDR2 sequences are SGDLS and YYNGEE. CDR3 length: 15 residues. The V end lost 0 bases, the J end lost 10 bases, and 19 bases lay between the germline ends. CDR3 nucleotides: TGTGCCAGCAGCGTAGATTGGCGAGACCCCTCTCCAGCTTTCTTT. It specifies CASSVDWRDPSPAFF.

The gene calls are TRBV5-1 and TRBJ1-3; 11 bases are a match to TRBD1. Germline CDR1 and CDR2: SGHRS and YFSETQ. This CDR3 has 16 residues. V trimming: 2 bases; J trimming: 2 bases; junction bases outside the gene matches: 3. The CDR3 spells CASSFQGQGAGNTIYF. Here the CDR3 DNA reads TGCGCCAGCAGCTTCCAGGGACAGGGGGCTGGAAACACCATATATTTT.

This chain links TRBV27 with TRBJ2-1; 11 nucleotides line up with TRBD2. V gave up 4 bases and J gave up 0 bases; unmatched junction bases: 11. The germline gives CDR1 MNHEY, CDR2 SMNVEV (reference sequence). There are 19 residues in the CDR3. The CDR3 sequence: CASSSRGLADRSSYNEQFF. In DNA, the CDR3 is TGTGCCAGCAGTTCAAGGGGACTAGCGGACCGTAGCTCCTACAATGAGCAGTTCTTC.

The chain recombines TRBV4-1 with TRBJ1-4; D unresolved. Germline-derived CDR1 and CDR2 are MGHRA and YSYEKL. V was trimmed by 1 base and J by 4 bases, leaving 7 bases between them. The CDR3 is made up of 14 amino acids. The CDR3 here is CASSQGEVNEKLFF. DNA of the CDR3: TGCGCCAGCAGCCAAGGAGAGGTTAATGAAAAACTGTTTTTT.

V gene TRBV2 combines with J gene TRBJ2-1; TRBD2 matches 13 bases. The junction had 11 bases not matched to a gene; V was cut back by 5 bases and J by 7 bases. The CDR3 is made up of 17 amino acids. CDR1 and CDR2 (germline): SNHLY, FYNNEI. This CDR3 reads CASSRTSGRAAVNEQFF. CDR3 sequence (DNA): TGTGCCAGCAGTCGGACTAGCGGGAGAGCTGCTGTAAATGAGCAGTTCTTC. The whole variable domain, filled in from reference TRBV2 and TRBJ2-1, reads EPEVTQTPSHQVTQMGQEVILRCVPISNHLYFYWYRQILGQKVEFLVSFYNNEISEKSEIFDDQFSVERPDGSNFTLKIRSTKLEDSAMYFCASSRTSGRAAVNEQFFGPGTRLTVL.

The gene calls are TRBV10-3 and TRBJ1-4; D is ambiguous. Germline values: CDR1 ENHRY, CDR2 SYGVKD. V lost 6 bases, J lost 7 bases, and 21 bases lay in between. The CDR3 consists of 16 residues. The DNA for the CDR3 is TGTGCCATCAGCATATCCCCTGGGCCAGAGAGTGAAAAACTGTTTTTT. Amino acid sequence: CAISISPGPESEKLFF.

The chain recombines TRBV4-2 with TRBJ2-2; D might be TRBD1 (5 bases). This CDR3 contains 15 residues. V lost 0 bases and J 6 bases, leaving 11 bases between the germline ends. Germline CDR1 reads LGHNA; CDR2 reads YNFKEQ. The CDR3 bases are TGTGCCAGCAGCCAAGAGTCAGGGAAGTCCGGGGAGCTGTTTTTT. The encoded protein is CASSQESGKSGELFF.

The gene calls are TRBV27 and TRBJ2-7; TRBD2 agrees at 9 bases. V lost 2 bases and J lost 6; bases outside the gene matches: 11. Germline values: CDR1 MNHEY, CDR2 SMNVEV (reference sequence). The CDR3 is 16 residues long. CDR3 nucleotides: TGTGCCAGCAGTTTAGTAGCCCCTAGCGGGGAGGGCGAGCAGTACTTC. Protein: CASSLVAPSGEGEQYF.

The chain joins TRBV11-2 to TRBJ2-5, with D tentatively TRBD2 (5 bases). Trimming left V 6 bases short and J 6 bases short, with 17 bases between. Per germline, CDR1 SGHAT and CDR2 FQNNGV. The CDR3 is 14 residues long. CDR3: CASSLMVGKKTQYF. In nucleotides, the CDR3 is TGTGCCAGCAGTCTGATGGTCGGGAAGAAGACCCAGTACTTC.

This clone was detected only a few times. V gene TRBV7-9 combines with J gene TRBJ1-1, with 8 bases that match TRBD1. CDR1 and CDR2 (germline): SEHNR, FQNEAQ (reference sequence). CDR3 length: 13 amino acids. V shed 5 bases, J shed 4 bases, and the junction held 3 bases outside the gene matches. CDR3 amino acids: CASSLDRGTEAFF. The DNA of the CDR3 is TGTGCCAGCAGCCTAGACAGGGGCACTGAAGCTTTCTTT.

V usage is TRBV5-1 and J usage is TRBJ2-1; TRBD2 might be the D (6 bases). There are 15 residues in the CDR3. Trimming shortened V by 0 bases and J by 1 base, and 8 bases separated the two germline ends. Per germline, CDR1 SGHRS and CDR2 YFSETQ. The DNA of the CDR3 is TGCGCCAGCAGCTTGGCGGGAGTTTCCTACAATGAGCAGTTCTTC. Translation gives CASSLAGVSYNEQFF.

The rearrangement uses TRBV18 and TRBJ2-3; D is possibly TRBD2 (5 bases). Germline lookup yields CDR1 KGHSH and CDR2 LQKENI. This CDR3 has 15 residues. Trimming shortened V by 4 bases and J by 4 bases, and 15 bases separated the two germline ends. This CDR3 is CASSQNSIGADTQYF. CDR3 DNA sequence: TGTGCCAGCTCACAGAACTCAATCGGGGCAGATACGCAGTATTTT.

This rearrangement joins TRBV23-1 to TRBJ2-2; 10 bases are a match to TRBD2. TRBV23-1 falls under the ORF class, with uncertain function. CDR3 length: 16 amino acids. Trimming took 4 bases from V and 3 from J; bases not matched to a gene: 5. CDR3 region: CASSRLAGVHTGELFF. The CDR3 DNA reads TGCGCCAGCAGTCGTCTAGCGGGAGTCCACACCGGGGAGCTGTTTTTT.

The chain carries TRBV5-1 and TRBJ1-2; no definite D call. In germline, CDR1 is SGHRS, CDR2 YFSETQ. V was shortened by 5 bases and J by 3 bases, with 26 bases between the two germline ends. The CDR3 length is 18 residues. CDR3 DNA: TGCGCCAGCAGAAGAACAGATCTCACGTTGGATTTGGACTATGGCTACACCTTC. As protein: CASRRTDLTLDLDYGYTF.

There are a few counts of this clone. The chain has TRBV27 and TRBJ2-1; a possible D gene is TRBD2 (5 bases). Germline loops: CDR1 MNHEY, CDR2 SMNVEV (reference sequence). This CDR3 has 13 amino acids. Trimming took off 6 bases at V and 9 bases at J, with 15 bases between the two ends. In nucleotides, the CDR3 is TGTGCCAGCAGCTGGACTCCATTGGGTGAGCAGTTCTTC. Protein sequence: CASSWTPLGEQFF.

This sequence joins TRBV2 and TRBJ1-3; 8 nucleotides align to TRBD1. The CDR3 is 17 amino acids. Germline lookup yields CDR1 SNHLY and CDR2 FYNNEI. V shed 6 bases, J shed 0 bases, and the junction held 10 bases outside the gene matches. The CDR3 DNA is TGTGCCAGCAGAGGGACAGGCCCTCCTCTCTCTGGAAACACCATATATTTT. It codes for CASRGTGPPLSGNTIYF.

V gene TRBV9 combines with J gene TRBJ1-2; 9 nucleotides match TRBD1. The V gene's germline CDR1 is SGDLS and CDR2 YYNGEE. The CDR3 is 16 amino acids. Losses at the gene ends were 0 bases for V and 2 bases for J; bases not matched to a gene: 5. The CDR3 sequence is CASSVDRGHPNYGYTF. The CDR3 coding sequence is TGTGCCAGCAGCGTAGACAGGGGGCACCCAAACTATGGCTACACCTTC. Using reference TRBV9 and TRBJ1-2 for the parts outside the CDR3, the full variable domain is DSGVTQTPKHLITATGQRVTLRCSPRSGDLSVYWYQQSLDQGLQFLIQYYNGEERAKGNILERFSAQQFPDLHSELNLSSLELGDSALYFCASSVDRGHPNYGYTFGSGTRLTVV.

There are a few counts of this clone. This chain joins TRBV9 and TRBJ1-3, with 9 positions matching TRBD1. The V gene's germline CDR1 is SGDLS and CDR2 YYNGEE. Trimming took 3 bases from V and 1 from J; bases not matched to a gene: 5. This CDR3 region has 16 residues. CDR3 region: CASSAQQGASGNTIYF. The CDR3 coding sequence is TGTGCCAGCAGCGCCCAACAGGGGGCTTCTGGAAACACCATATATTTT.

This chain uses TRBV11-3 with TRBJ2-3; D unresolved. Germline V CDR1 and CDR2: SGHNT, YENEEA. V lost 5 bases and J lost 2, with 8 bases in between. This CDR3 is 13 amino acids long. The chain's CDR3 is CASSTYATDTQYF. CDR3 in DNA: TGTGCCAGCAGCACGTACGCCACAGATACGCAGTATTTT.

The V and J genes are TRBV9 and TRBJ2-2, with 11 nucleotides matching TRBD2. The CDR3 is 15 residues long. From germline, CDR1 is SGDLS and CDR2 YYNGEE. The trim removed 4 bases at V and 5 bases at J, leaving 4 bases unmatched. The DNA for the CDR3 is TGTGCCAGCAGCACCCGACTAGCGGGAACCGGGGAGCTGTTTTTT. Amino acid sequence: CASSTRLAGTGELFF.

Comments on this clone: Mismatch with germline at one junction end may stem from a read error. J is TRBJ2-5 and V is TRBV30; D is uncertain. Germline CDR1 GTSNPN, CDR2 SVGIG (reference sequence). CDR3 length equals 11 residues. In DNA, the CDR3 is TGTGCCTGGAGTGTCCAAGCGACCCAGTACTTC. Its translation is CAWSVQATQYF.